The 18 T cell receptor beta chains given below trace back to one sample, sequenced in a study of shared clonotypes between healthy human individuals. Generated by immunoSEQ multiplex PCR, the TCRdb table keeps only in-frame clones and is missing some. There are roughly 410,000 clones in the sample; roughly 96% occur only once, and about 0.34% lies in the top ten. Sequencing used memory CD8+ T cells sorted from blood. The subset is: CD45RO+ cells pooled with CCR7-negative TemRA cells. The receptors were gathered from a man under 40 in good health.

V usage is TRBV27 and J usage is TRBJ2-1; 11 nucleotides match TRBD2. The trim removed 9 bases at V and 0 bases at J, leaving 10 bases unmatched. Germline V lookup: CDR1 MNHEY, CDR2 SMNVEV (reference sequence). The CDR3 length is 17 residues. CDR3 DNA: TGTGCCAGGACTAGCGGGGAATCATGGAGCTCCTACAATGAGCAGTTCTTC. Its translation is CARTSGESWSSYNEQFF.

The chain has TRBV5-4 and TRBJ2-7; TRBD1 aligns across 8 bases. Per the germline V gene, CDR1 is SGHNT and CDR2 is YYREEE (reference sequence). Germline trimming cut 6 bases from V and 3 bases from J; bases unmatched to any gene: 8. The CDR3 is made up of 14 amino acids. CDR3 nucleotide sequence: TGTGCCAGCACCGTGGACAGGGAAGACTACGAGCAGTACTTC. This sequence encodes CASTVDREDYEQYF.

The chain joins TRBV14 to TRBJ1-1; D may be TRBD1 (6 bases). V gave up 2 bases and J gave up 4 bases, with 11 bases separating them. The CDR3 consists of 14 residues. Germline V gene data show CDR1 as SGHDN and CDR2 as FVKESK. The DNA of the CDR3 is TGTGCCAGCAGCCAACTGGACAGCCCCACTGAAGCTTTCTTT. Its protein product is CASSQLDSPTEAFF.

This chain connects TRBV28 to TRBJ1-2; tentatively, D is TRBD1 (5 bases). Germline CDR1 is MDHEN and CDR2 is SYDVKM. This CDR3 is 14 amino acids long. The V gene lost 2 bases and the J gene lost 8 bases, with 15 bases spanning the gap. The CDR3 loop reads CASSLNAGWGGYTF. CDR3 sequence (DNA): TGTGCCAGCAGTTTAAATGCAGGGTGGGGAGGCTACACCTTC.

This rearrangement joins TRBV30 to TRBJ2-7; TRBD1 is a possible D gene (5 bases). The V end was cut by 2 bases, the J end by 3 bases, with 17 bases between. The CDR3 runs to 15 residues. CDR1 is GTSNPN and CDR2 is SVGIG in the germline V gene (reference sequence). The CDR3 protein is CAWSLSQGMFYEQYF. CDR3 nucleotides: TGTGCCTGGAGTTTGAGTCAGGGTATGTTCTACGAGCAGTACTTC.

The genes are TRBV18 and TRBJ2-1; D unclear. Germline V gives CDR1 KGHSH, CDR2 LQKENI. This CDR3 contains 13 residues. Trimming cost V 7 bases and J 3 bases, with 10 bases left between them. CDR3: CASYGSLYNEQFF. The CDR3 DNA sequence: TGTGCCAGCTACGGTAGTCTCTACAATGAGCAGTTCTTC.

V is TRBV12-5 and J is TRBJ1-2; a possible D gene is TRBD1 (5 bases). V was trimmed by 2 bases and J by 1 base, leaving 23 bases between them. CDR1 LGHNT and CDR2 FRNRAP come from the germline V gene. There are 19 residues in the CDR3. The CDR3 is CASGLLGPPPGTLNYGYTF. For the CDR3, the DNA is TGTGCTAGTGGTTTGCTGGGCCCACCCCCAGGGACGCTTAACTATGGCTACACCTTC.

The J gene is TRBJ1-3, the V gene TRBV30, with no clear D. V was clipped by 0 bases and J by 0 bases, with 6 bases between them. CDR1 is GTSNPN and CDR2 is SVGIG in the germline V gene (reference sequence). The CDR3 spans 14 residues. Here the CDR3 DNA reads TGTGCCTGGAGTGTAAGTGTCTCTGGAAACACCATATATTTT. Protein: CAWSVSVSGNTIYF.

This chain connects TRBV5-1 to TRBJ2-7; possibly TRBD2 for D (6 bases). Germline assignment: CDR1 SGHRS and CDR2 YFSETQ. V was trimmed by 0 bases and J by 1 base, leaving 17 bases between them. This CDR3 has 17 amino acids. The CDR3 bases are TGCGCCAGCAGCTTGGGCGGGACCCAGGTGGCGTCCTACGAGCAGTACTTC. It yields the protein CASSLGGTQVASYEQYF.

V is TRBV27 and J is TRBJ2-1; tentatively, D is TRBD1 (6 bases). The CDR3 spans 18 residues. The germline V gene has CDR1 MNHEY and CDR2 SMNVEV (reference sequence). Trimming pared 3 bases from V and 0 bases from J, leaving 18 bases between. The CDR3 region is CASSFAAGTPSSYNEQFF. Here the CDR3 DNA reads TGTGCCAGCAGTTTTGCCGCCGGGACACCTAGCTCCTACAATGAGCAGTTCTTC.

The chain combines TRBV28 with TRBJ1-2, with 7 bases identical to TRBD1. J was trimmed by 5 bases and V by 1 base; bases with no gene match: 19. Germline V CDR1 and CDR2: MDHEN, SYDVKM. The CDR3 loop spans 19 amino acids. CDR3 region: CASSLLSSRQGWHLYGYTF. The CDR3 DNA follows: TGTGCCAGCAGTTTATTAAGCAGCCGACAGGGTTGGCACTTATATGGCTACACCTTC.

The chain recombines TRBV27 with TRBJ2-7, with 10 bases that match TRBD1. The CDR3 extends over 13 amino acids. V lost 8 bases, J lost 2 bases, and 3 bases stayed unmatched. Germline CDR1 reads MNHEY; CDR2 reads SMNVEV (reference sequence). CDR3 region: CASGTGETYEQYF. CDR3 nucleotides: TGTGCCAGCGGGACAGGGGAAACCTACGAGCAGTACTTC.

The rearrangement uses TRBV7-9 and TRBJ1-5; weak D call: TRBD1 (5 bases). This CDR3 has 15 residues. Germline-derived CDR1 and CDR2 are SEHNR and FQNEAQ (reference sequence). V dropped 3 bases and J dropped 0 bases, with 9 bases sitting between them. The CDR3 coding sequence is TGTGCCAGCAGCTTCGGGACGGTTAGCAATCAGCCCCAGCATTTT. Protein: CASSFGTVSNQPQHF.

This chain uses TRBV7-9 with TRBJ2-1; D may be TRBD1 or TRBD2 (7 bases each). The CDR3 spans 17 residues. Trimming shortened V by 5 bases and J by 4 bases, and 21 bases separated the two germline ends. Germline V gene lookup returns CDR1 SEHNR and CDR2 FQNEAQ (reference sequence). CDR3 in DNA: TGTGCCAGCAGCCCGATGGGAGGGACAGCGAAATACAATGAGCAGTTCTTC. This codes for CASSPMGGTAKYNEQFF.

A note on this clone: This same CDR3 is encoded by further DNA sequences in the sample. The rearrangement links TRBV28 to TRBJ1-1; D remains unclear. With 2 bases removed from V and 1 base from J, the gap between germline ends came to 5 bases. The germline V gene encodes CDR1 MDHEN and CDR2 SYDVKM. CDR3 length equals 13 residues. CDR3 sequence: CASSLPPNTEAFF. The CDR3 DNA follows: TGTGCCAGCAGTTTACCCCCGAACACTGAAGCTTTCTTT.

The chain uses TRBV20-1 and TRBJ2-7; D is unclear. Trimming removed 5 bases from V and 6 bases from J, with 8 bases in between. The CDR3 sequence is 10 residues long. Germline loops: CDR1 DFQATT, CDR2 SNEGSKA (reference sequence). The DNA of the CDR3 is TGCAGTGCTCATTTTAGCGAGCAGTACTTC. It specifies CSAHFSEQYF.

The chain carries TRBV9 and TRBJ2-2; D unresolved. The CDR3 has 16 amino acids. Germline loops: CDR1 SGDLS, CDR2 YYNGEE. Trimming took off 2 bases at V and 7 bases at J, with 18 bases between the two ends. The CDR3 protein is CASSVPSGTWDGELFF. CDR3 nucleotides: TGTGCCAGCAGCGTTCCTTCGGGTACTTGGGACGGGGAGCTGTTTTTT.

The chain combines TRBV2 with TRBJ2-7; 14 bases are shared with TRBD2. V dropped 6 bases and J dropped 7; count of bases not matched to a gene: 14. Germline V CDR1 and CDR2: SNHLY, FYNNEI. The CDR3 contains 17 residues. In DNA form, the CDR3 reads TGTGCCAGCAGAGGACTACCCGGACTAGCGGGAGGTGGGGAGCAGTACTTC. It specifies CASRGLPGLAGGGEQYF.